The source of this T cell receptor (beta chain) is a study of regulatory T cells in long-lasting Graves disease. Study findings and constraints: In persistent patients, shared public clonotypes (more than 2,500) outnumbered those in new patients (about 890).

CDR3-region Arm-PCR and iRepertoire HTBI primers produced the TCR beta libraries. TCRdb ran MiXCR on the multiplex PCR reads and lists one entry per CDR3 protein. The data contain 300,000 to 400,000 distinct CDR3 sequences, 16% of them singletons. On this clonotype itself: Its antigen remains unknown.

The time point here: newly diagnosed GD, antithyroid drugs for less than 3 months. Construction of the TCR library relied on RNA isolated from PBMCs. A blood draw put approximately 9 milliliters of peripheral blood into EDTA tubes. Germline assignment: CDR1 PRHDT and CDR2 FYEKMQ (reference sequence). The CDR3 totals 15 residues. Trimming removed 3 bases from V and 1 base from J, with 9 bases in between. This sample was shared with a second study, whose subject was T cells in Graves' hyperthyroidism and ophthalmopathy. Per that paper: When the TCR CDR3 underwent first-round RT-PCR, the HTBI primer set was used. Ophthalmopathy got predicted by the model a median roughly 6.1 months before its onset.

The TCR originated in a man aged 35 to 55 with Graves disease. This chain uses TRBV13 with TRBJ2-2; TRBD1 is a possible D gene (6 bases). Here the sequenced sample was peripheral blood mononuclear cells (PBMCs), taken at new diagnosis, from a patient treated with antithyroid drugs. For the CDR3, the DNA is TGTGCCAGCAGCTTTGACAGGAGGAACACCGGGGAGCTGTTTTTT. Its protein is CASSFDRRNTGELFF.